This T cell receptor (beta chain) was recovered during a study of T cells after yellow fever vaccination. CDR1 SGHTA and CDR2 FQGNSA come from the germline V gene. CDR3 length equals 18 residues. After removal of 5 bases from V and 5 bases from J, the junction contained 19 bases not matched to a gene. TCRdb called the 5' RACE reads again in MiXCR, with one record for every CDR3 protein. The table has 110,000 to 150,000 distinct CDR3 sequences, about 7% seen once. There are many counts of this clonotype. This rearrangement joins TRBV7-2 to TRBJ2-5; TRBD2 matches 8 bases. The input for sequencing was CD4+ T cells sorted from PBMCs, taken 10 days after the yellow fever booster vaccination. The source of this sequence is a man aged 25-40 years who received the YFV17D yellow fever vaccine. CDR3 bases: TGTGCCAGCAGCCTAAGCGGGACTAGTATTACCGGTTCGGAGACCCAGTACTTC. Amino acids: CASSLSGTSITGSETQYF.